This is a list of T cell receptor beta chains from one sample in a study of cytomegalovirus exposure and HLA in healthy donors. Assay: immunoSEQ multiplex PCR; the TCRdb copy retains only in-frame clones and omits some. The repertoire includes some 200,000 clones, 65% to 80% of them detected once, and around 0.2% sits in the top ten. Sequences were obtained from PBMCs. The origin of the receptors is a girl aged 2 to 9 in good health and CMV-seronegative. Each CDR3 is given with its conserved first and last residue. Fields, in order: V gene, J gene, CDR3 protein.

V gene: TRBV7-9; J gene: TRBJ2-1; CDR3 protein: CASSNTPSGRGDEQFF
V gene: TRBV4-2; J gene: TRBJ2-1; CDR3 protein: CASSQEGGGFYNEQFF
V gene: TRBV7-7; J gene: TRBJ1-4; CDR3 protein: CASSPRTFRDREEKLFF
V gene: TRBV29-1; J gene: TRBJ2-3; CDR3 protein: CSVDGGGITDTQYF
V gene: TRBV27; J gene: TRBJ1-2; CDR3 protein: CASSLGTGGGCTF
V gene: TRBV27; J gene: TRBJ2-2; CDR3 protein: CASSARGSLTGELFF
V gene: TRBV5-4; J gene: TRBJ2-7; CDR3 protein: CASSLWTGVSYEQYF
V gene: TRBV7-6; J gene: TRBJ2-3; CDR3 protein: CASSPQGVADTQYF
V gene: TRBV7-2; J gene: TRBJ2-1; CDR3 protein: CASSGDYNEQFF
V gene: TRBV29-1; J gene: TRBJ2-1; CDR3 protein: CSVDGAGYNEQFF
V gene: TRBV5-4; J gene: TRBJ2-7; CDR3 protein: CASSSLIPEAGEQYF
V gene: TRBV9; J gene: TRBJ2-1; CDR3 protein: CASSVVAGSSYNEQFF
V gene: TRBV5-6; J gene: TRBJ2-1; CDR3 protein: CASSLGAVRNNEQFF
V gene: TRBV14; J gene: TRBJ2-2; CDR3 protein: CASSLLLAGELFF
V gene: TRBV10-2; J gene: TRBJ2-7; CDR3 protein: CASSAEQTYEQYF
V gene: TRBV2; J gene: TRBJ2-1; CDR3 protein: CASSVTGTGVGEQFF
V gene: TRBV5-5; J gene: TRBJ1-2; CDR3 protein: CASSVTGSGGYTF
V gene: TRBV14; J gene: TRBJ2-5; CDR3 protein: CASSETTGAGREQYF
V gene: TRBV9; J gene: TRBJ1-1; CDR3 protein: CASSAGAEAFF
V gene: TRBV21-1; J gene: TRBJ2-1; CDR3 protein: CASIGLAGDDEQFF
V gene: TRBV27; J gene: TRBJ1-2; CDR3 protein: CASSEAGNGNYGYTF
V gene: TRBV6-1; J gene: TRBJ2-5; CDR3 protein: CASSEDPGGTQYF
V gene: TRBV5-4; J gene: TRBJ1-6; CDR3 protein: CASSSTRDRGSSPLHF
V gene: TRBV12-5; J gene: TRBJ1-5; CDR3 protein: CASGMVDIQPQHF
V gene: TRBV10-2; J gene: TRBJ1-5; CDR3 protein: CASSAGTGGVAQHF
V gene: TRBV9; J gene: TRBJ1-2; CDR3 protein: CASSVAAGDYGYTF
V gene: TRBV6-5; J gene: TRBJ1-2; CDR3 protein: CASSYFYSGGANGYTF
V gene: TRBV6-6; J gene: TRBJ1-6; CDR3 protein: CASSYSTDYNSPLHF
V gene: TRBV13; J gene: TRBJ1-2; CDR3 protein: CASSFRLRDYGYTF
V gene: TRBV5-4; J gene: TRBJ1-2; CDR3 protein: CASSLGTGKGYTF
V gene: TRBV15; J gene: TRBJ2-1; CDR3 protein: CATSSGRKSNEQFF
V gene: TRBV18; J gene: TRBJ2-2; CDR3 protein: CASSRRLAGGFIRELFF
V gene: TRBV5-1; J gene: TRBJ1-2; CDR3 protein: CASSLDGRGGYTF
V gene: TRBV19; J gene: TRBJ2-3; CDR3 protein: CASSSGGATDTQYF
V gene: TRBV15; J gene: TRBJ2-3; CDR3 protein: CATSRAGTKTQYF
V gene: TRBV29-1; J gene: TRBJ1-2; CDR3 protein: CSVATQAFNYGYTF
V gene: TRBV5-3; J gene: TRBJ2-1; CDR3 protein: CARSSDSPYNEQFF
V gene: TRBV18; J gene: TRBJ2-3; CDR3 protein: CASSQGLVTDTQYF
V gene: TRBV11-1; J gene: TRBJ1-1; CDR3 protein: CASSLGTGVGNTEAFF
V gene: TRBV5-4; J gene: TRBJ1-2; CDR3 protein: CASSFTSQGGGYTF
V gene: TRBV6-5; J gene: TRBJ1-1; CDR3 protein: CASSYSQGFPLAFF